Presented here are 13 T cell receptor beta chains from one specimen sequenced in a study of blood T cell repertoires in COVID-19 (dated by TCRdb to the early 2020s). Library creation used the immunoSEQ multiplex PCR assay. Drawn from immuneACCESS, this table holds only the in-frame rearrangements with V and J called that TCRdb kept. Clones are partly lost; checked studies trace under half to an unresolved V gene and leave the rest unexplained. The sample table holds about 330,000 clones, of which 80% to 90% were seen once. Jointly, the top ten make up roughly 5% of the sample. Sequencing used PBMCs or T cells enriched from blood (not recorded which). These receptors were obtained from a woman in her twenties or thirties who had recovered from COVID-19.

CDR3 protein: CASRRRPGLPPGELFF. Here the CDR3 DNA reads TGTGCCAGCAGGAGGCGTCCGGGACTCCCTCCCGGGGAGCTGTTTTTT. The chain combines TRBV27 with TRBJ2-2, with D possibly being TRBD2 (6 bases). The V gene's germline CDR1 is MNHEY and CDR2 SMNVEV (reference sequence). Trimming cost V 6 bases and J 6 bases, with 20 bases left between them. There are 16 residues in the CDR3.

J is TRBJ1-4 and V is TRBV27; D ambiguous. In germline, CDR1 is MNHEY, CDR2 SMNVEV (reference sequence). The germline V and J ends were trimmed by 7 bases and 4 bases, with 10 bases remaining between them. The CDR3 runs 13 residues. Here the CDR3 reads CASKRRGNEKLFF. DNA of the CDR3: TGTGCCAGCAAAAGGCGGGGTAATGAAAAACTGTTTTTT.

The table lists this clone with a few counts. This chain connects TRBV2 to TRBJ1-6; D not certain. The V and J ends lost 5 bases and 8 bases respectively, with 4 bases between them. Germline V gives CDR1 SNHLY, CDR2 FYNNEI. This CDR3 has 11 amino acids. This CDR3 is CASSLHSPLHF. CDR3 nucleotide sequence: TGTGCCAGCAGTCTCCATTCACCCCTCCACTTT.

This rearrangement joins TRBV15 to TRBJ2-3, with TRBD1 matching 7 bases. The germline V gene has CDR1 LNHNV and CDR2 YYDKDF (reference sequence). V lost 3 bases to trimming and J lost 3 bases; unmatched junction nucleotides: 6. The CDR3 extends over 15 amino acids. The CDR3 spells CATSSNRGSTDTQYF. The CDR3, as DNA: TGTGCCACCAGCAGTAACAGGGGATCGACAGATACGCAGTATTTT.

The chain is built from TRBV7-6 and TRBJ2-1; TRBD2 agrees at 11 bases. Germline V CDR1 and CDR2: SGHVS, FNYEAQ. This CDR3 spans 17 amino acids. Unmatched junction bases numbered 5, after V lost 1 base and J lost 3 bases. The CDR3 DNA reads as TGTGCCAGCAGCTTAGGAGGGGGACTAGCGGACTACAATGAGCAGTTCTTC. Amino acids: CASSLGGGLADYNEQFF.

The gene calls are TRBV2 and TRBJ1-2; D ambiguous. This CDR3 region has 12 residues. The V gene's germline CDR1 is SNHLY and CDR2 FYNNEI. The V end lost 7 bases, the J end lost 8 bases, and 14 bases lay between the germline ends. The chain's CDR3 is CASTQTRMGYTF. Here the CDR3 DNA reads TGTGCCAGCACCCAGACAAGGATGGGCTACACCTTC. The variable domain in full, completed from reference TRBV2 and TRBJ1-2, reads EPEVTQTPSHQVTQMGQEVILRCVPISNHLYFYWYRQILGQKVEFLVSFYNNEISEKSEIFDDQFSVERPDGSNFTLKIRSTKLEDSAMYFCASTQTRMGYTFGSGTRLTVV.

The J gene is TRBJ1-2, the V gene TRBV20-1; D ambiguous. The germline V gene encodes CDR1 DFQATT and CDR2 SNEGSKA (reference sequence). The V gene lost 3 bases and the J gene lost 7 bases, with 15 bases spanning the gap. This CDR3 spans 13 amino acids. The CDR3 loop is CSASDPREGGYTF. CDR3 sequence (DNA): TGCAGTGCTAGTGATCCCCGGGAGGGTGGCTACACCTTC.

The chain joins TRBV18 to TRBJ1-6; 7 nucleotides agree with TRBD1. Germline V gives CDR1 KGHSH, CDR2 LQKENI. J was trimmed by 6 bases and V by 6 bases; bases with no gene match: 5. The CDR3 sequence is 14 residues long. CDR3 bases: TGTGCCAGCTCCCAGGGACAGACTAATTCACCCCTCCACTTT. This codes for CASSQGQTNSPLHF.

CDR3 DNA: TGTGCCAGTAACCCCGGGGGGGGGCGCCCATATGGCTACACCTTC. Translating gives CASNPGGGRPYGYTF. The chain joins TRBV19 to TRBJ1-2; a weak D match, TRBD1 (6 bases). From germline, CDR1 is LNHDA and CDR2 SQIVND (reference sequence). The CDR3 length is 15 residues. The germline V and J ends were trimmed by 7 bases and 5 bases, with 20 bases remaining between them.

The chain employs TRBV5-1 and TRBJ1-2; D is perhaps TRBD1 (5 bases). V was trimmed by 3 bases and J by 5 bases, leaving 11 bases between them. CDR3 length: 13 amino acids. The germline gives CDR1 SGHRS, CDR2 YFSETQ. CDR3 DNA: TGCGCCAGCAGCTACGACAGTGAATATGGCTACACCTTC. It codes for CASSYDSEYGYTF.

V is TRBV7-2 and J is TRBJ1-2, with a possible D match to TRBD1 (6 bases). This CDR3 is built from 14 residues. Trimming left V 1 base short and J 11 bases short, with 17 bases between. Germline assignment: CDR1 SGHTA and CDR2 FQGNSA. CDR3 in amino acids: CASSLEQGPTDYTF. As DNA, the CDR3 is TGTGCCAGCAGCTTAGAACAGGGCCCTACTGATTACACCTTC.

This chain joins TRBV7-2 and TRBJ1-5; 7 bases align to TRBD1. Trimming cost V 5 bases and J 5 bases; bases outside gene matches: 9. This CDR3 comprises 15 residues. Germline CDR1 reads SGHTA; CDR2 reads FQGNSA. CDR3 residues: CASSRTGVMDQPQHF. CDR3 DNA sequence: TGTGCCAGCAGCCGCACAGGGGTTATGGATCAGCCCCAGCATTTT.

V gene TRBV28 combines with J gene TRBJ1-5, with 7 bases identical to TRBD1. Germline CDR1 reads MDHEN; CDR2 reads SYDVKM. Trimming at V came to 6 bases and at J to 1 base, leaving 6 bases not matched to a gene. This CDR3 region has 15 residues. CDR3 DNA: TGTGCCAGCAGCTCGACAGGGACCAGCAATCAGCCCCAGCATTTT. This encodes CASSSTGTSNQPQHF.